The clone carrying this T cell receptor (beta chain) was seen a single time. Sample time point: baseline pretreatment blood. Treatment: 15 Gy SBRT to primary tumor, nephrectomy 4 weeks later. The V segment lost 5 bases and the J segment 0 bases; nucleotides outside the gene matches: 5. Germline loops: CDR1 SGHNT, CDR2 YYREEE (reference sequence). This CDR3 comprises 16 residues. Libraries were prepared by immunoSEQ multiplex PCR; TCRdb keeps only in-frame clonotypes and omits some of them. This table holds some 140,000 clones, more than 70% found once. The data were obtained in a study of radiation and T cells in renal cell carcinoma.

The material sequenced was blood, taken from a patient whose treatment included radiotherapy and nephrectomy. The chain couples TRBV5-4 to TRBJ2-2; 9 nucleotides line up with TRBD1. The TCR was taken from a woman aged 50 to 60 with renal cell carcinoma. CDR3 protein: CASRTGGNANTGELFF. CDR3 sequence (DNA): TGTGCCAGCAGGACAGGGGGTAACGCGAACACCGGGGAGCTGTTTTTT.